Detailed here is one TCR beta chain. Its specificity is unknown. The donors, healthy Caucasians from Russia, were aged roughly 6 to 90. Trimming left V 4 bases short and J 9 bases short, with 10 bases between. Per germline, CDR1 SGHTA and CDR2 FQGNSA. This CDR3 region has 12 residues. The use of a sample-barcoded 5' primer and a J-beta primer mix characterized a second PCR of roughly 7 to 11 cycles. In TCRdb, the 5' RACE reads were re-called with MiXCR into one record per CDR3 protein. The sample gives hundreds of thousands of distinct CDR3 sequences, around 20% of which show up once; roughly 3.9% is in the top ten. This sample is part of a study of blood T cells in healthy people across ages. General observations from the study: TCR beta diversity tracked closely with naive T cell percentage. Getting older went along with TCR beta diversity per million T cells dropping roughly linearly. Not knowing donor CMV status may have confounded expanded clonotype changes.

The chain joins TRBV7-2 to TRBJ1-3; D is uncertain. The material sequenced was blood. The sequence was obtained from a man aged 70-80 years in good health. The CDR3 protein is CASSSSPGTIYF. The CDR3 coding sequence is TGTGCCAGCAGCTCCTCCCCAGGCACCATATATTTT. Variable domain in full (rest from reference TRBV7-2 and TRBJ1-3): GAGVSQSPSNKVTEKGKDVELRCDPISGHTALYWYRQSLGQGLEFLIYFQGNSAPDKSGLPSDRFSAERTGGSVSTLTIQRTQQEDSAVYLCASSSSPGTIYFGEGSWLTVV.